Listed here are 3 T cell receptor beta chains from one sample, sequenced in a study of blood T cell repertoires in COVID-19. Sequenced by immunoSEQ multiplex PCR; TCRdb stores in-frame clones only, minus some. Of about 360,000 clones in the sample, about 87% are singletons; the top ten hold 3%. Sequencing was carried out using peripheral blood. The receptors stem from a human donor in a cohort sampled during active COVID-19.

The chain couples TRBV29-1 to TRBJ2-1; 7 nucleotides agree with TRBD1. Germline values: CDR1 SQVTM, CDR2 ANQGSEA. CDR3 length: 11 amino acids. The V and J ends lost 7 bases and 7 bases, in that order; junction bases with no gene match: 4. CDR3: CSGETGNEQFF. The CDR3 DNA reads as TGCAGCGGGGAGACAGGGAATGAGCAGTTCTTC.

This clone was seen at least ten times. V usage is TRBV6-5 and J usage is TRBJ2-7; 10 bases are a match to TRBD2. The V and J ends lost 5 bases and 3 bases, in that order; junction bases with no gene match: 7. The CDR3 length is 15 residues. Germline values: CDR1 MNHEY, CDR2 SVGAGI. CDR3 protein: CASSPGLAVIYEQYF. The CDR3 DNA sequence: TGTGCCAGCAGTCCAGGACTAGCGGTTATCTACGAGCAGTACTTC.

This clone showed up just a few times. This chain joins TRBV11-2 and TRBJ2-1; 7 bases agree with TRBD2. The V and J ends lost 0 bases and 7 bases, in that order; junction bases with no gene match: 3. Germline V gene data show CDR1 as SGHAT and CDR2 as FQNNGV. The CDR3 runs to 14 residues. CDR3 nucleotide sequence: TGTGCCAGCAGCTTAGATCTGGGGGGGAATGAGCAGTTCTTC. Residues: CASSLDLGGNEQFF.